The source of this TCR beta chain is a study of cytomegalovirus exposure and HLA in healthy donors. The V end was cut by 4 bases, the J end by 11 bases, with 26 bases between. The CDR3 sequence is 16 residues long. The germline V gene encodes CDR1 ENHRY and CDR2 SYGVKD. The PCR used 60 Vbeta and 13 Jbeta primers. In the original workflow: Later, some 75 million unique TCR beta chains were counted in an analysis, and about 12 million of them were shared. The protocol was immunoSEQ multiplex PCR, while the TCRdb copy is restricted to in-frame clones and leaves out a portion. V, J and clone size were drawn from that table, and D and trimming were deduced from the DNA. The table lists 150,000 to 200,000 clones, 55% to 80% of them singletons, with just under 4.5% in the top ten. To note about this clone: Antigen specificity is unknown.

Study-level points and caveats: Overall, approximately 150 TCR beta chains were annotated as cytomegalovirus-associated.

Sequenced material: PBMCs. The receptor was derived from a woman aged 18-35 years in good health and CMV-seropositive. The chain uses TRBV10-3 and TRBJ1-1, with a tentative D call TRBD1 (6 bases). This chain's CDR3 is CAISVGQGGVPVGAFF. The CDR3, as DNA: TGTGCCATCAGTGTGGGACAAGGGGGGGTCCCCGTGGGGGCTTTCTTT.